This TCR beta chain was sequenced during a study of PD-1 blockade in mismatch repair-deficient tumors. TCR sequencing covered a few patients who responded to pembrolizumab. The CDR3 is 15 residues long. Germline V CDR1 and CDR2: SGHRS, YFSETQ. V shed 3 bases and J 3 bases; nucleotides not matched to a gene: 5. Generated by immunoSEQ multiplex PCR, the TCRdb table keeps only in-frame clones and is missing some. The data show around 50,000 clones, with more than 75% seen just once and 2.5% to 4% held by the top ten. The sequences come from peripheral blood, collected 4 weeks after starting pembrolizumab. The receptor's source is an adult with mismatch repair-deficient cancer. The gene calls are TRBV5-1 and TRBJ2-2; 7 bases match TRBD1. In nucleotides, the CDR3 is TGCGCCAGCAGCTATACAGGGGCGGACACCGGGGAGCTGTTTTTT. Its translation is CASSYTGADTGELFF. The whole variable domain, filled in from reference TRBV5-1 and TRBJ2-2, reads KAGVTQTPRYLIKTRGQQVTLSCSPISGHRSVSWYQQTPGQGLQFLFEYFSETQRNKGNFPGRFSGRQFSNSRSEMNVSTLELGDSALYLCASSYTGADTGELFFGEGSRLTVL.